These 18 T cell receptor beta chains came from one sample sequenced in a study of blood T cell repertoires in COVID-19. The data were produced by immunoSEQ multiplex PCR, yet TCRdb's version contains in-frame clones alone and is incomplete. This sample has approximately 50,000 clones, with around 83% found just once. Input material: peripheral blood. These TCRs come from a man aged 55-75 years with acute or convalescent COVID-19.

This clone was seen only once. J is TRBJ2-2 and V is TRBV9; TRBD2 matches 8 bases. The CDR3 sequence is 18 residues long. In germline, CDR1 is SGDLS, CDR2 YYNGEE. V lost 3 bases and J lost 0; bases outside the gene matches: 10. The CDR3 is CASSATNSGAPNTGELFF. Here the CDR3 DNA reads TGTGCCAGCAGCGCTACCAATAGCGGGGCCCCGAACACCGGGGAGCTGTTTTTT.

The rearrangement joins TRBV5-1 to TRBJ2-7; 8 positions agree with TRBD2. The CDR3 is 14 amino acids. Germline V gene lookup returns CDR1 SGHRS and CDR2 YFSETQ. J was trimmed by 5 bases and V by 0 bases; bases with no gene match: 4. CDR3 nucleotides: TGCGCCAGCAGCTTGGGGTCCGGGGGGGACGAGCAGTACTTC. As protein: CASSLGSGGDEQYF. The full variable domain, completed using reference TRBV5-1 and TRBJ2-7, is KAGVTQTPRYLIKTRGQQVTLSCSPISGHRSVSWYQQTPGQGLQFLFEYFSETQRNKGNFPGRFSGRQFSNSRSEMNVSTLELGDSALYLCASSLGSGGDEQYFGPGTRLTVT.

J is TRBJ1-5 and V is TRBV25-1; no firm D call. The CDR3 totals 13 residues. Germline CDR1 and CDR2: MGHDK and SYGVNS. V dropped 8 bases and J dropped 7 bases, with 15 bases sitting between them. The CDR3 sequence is CASRTWAGQPQHF. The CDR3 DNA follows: TGTGCCAGCCGAACCTGGGCGGGCCAGCCCCAGCATTTT.

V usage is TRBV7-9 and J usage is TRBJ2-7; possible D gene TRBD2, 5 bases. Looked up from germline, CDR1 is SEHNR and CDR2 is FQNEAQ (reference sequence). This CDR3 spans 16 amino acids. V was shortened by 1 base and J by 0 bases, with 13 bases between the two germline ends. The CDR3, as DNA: TGTGCCAGCAGCTTAGTGGTTGGAGGACTCTCCTACGAGCAGTACTTC. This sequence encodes CASSLVVGGLSYEQYF.

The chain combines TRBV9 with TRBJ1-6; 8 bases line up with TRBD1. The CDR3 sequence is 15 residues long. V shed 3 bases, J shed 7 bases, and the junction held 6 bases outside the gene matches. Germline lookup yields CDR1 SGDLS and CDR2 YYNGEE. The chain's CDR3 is CASSAGQGGNSPLHF. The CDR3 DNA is TGTGCCAGCAGCGCAGGACAGGGCGGGAATTCACCCCTCCACTTT.

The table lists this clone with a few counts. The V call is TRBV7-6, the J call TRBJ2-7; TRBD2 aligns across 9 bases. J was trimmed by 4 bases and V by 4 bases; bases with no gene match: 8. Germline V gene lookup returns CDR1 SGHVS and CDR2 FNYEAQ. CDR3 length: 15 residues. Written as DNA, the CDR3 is TGTGCCAGCAGCTCAGAACTGACTAGCGGTTACGAGCAGTACTTC. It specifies CASSSELTSGYEQYF.

CDR3 loop: CASSRAALTETQYF. The CDR3 coding sequence is TGCGCCAGCAGCCGAGCGGCCCTAACGGAGACCCAGTACTTC. The chain couples TRBV4-1 to TRBJ2-5, with D possibly matching TRBD2 (5 bases). The germline V and J ends were trimmed by 4 bases and 5 bases, with 14 bases remaining between them. This CDR3 contains 14 residues. Germline CDR1 MGHRA, CDR2 YSYEKL.

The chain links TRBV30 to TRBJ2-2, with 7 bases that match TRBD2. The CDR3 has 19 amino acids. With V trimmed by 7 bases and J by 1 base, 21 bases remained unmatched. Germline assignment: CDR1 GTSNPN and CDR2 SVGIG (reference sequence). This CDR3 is CASPNWGEGRGMNTGELFF. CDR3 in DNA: TGTGCCTCGCCTAATTGGGGGGAGGGAAGGGGAATGAACACCGGGGAGCTGTTTTTT.

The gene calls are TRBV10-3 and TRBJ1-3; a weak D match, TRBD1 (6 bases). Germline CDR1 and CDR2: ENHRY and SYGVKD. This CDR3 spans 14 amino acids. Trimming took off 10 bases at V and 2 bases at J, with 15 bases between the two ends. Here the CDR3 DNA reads TGTGCCACCGAGCAGGGGAAGCCTGGAAACACCATATATTTT. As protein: CATEQGKPGNTIYF.

In DNA form, the CDR3 reads TGTGCCAGCAGTTTGGCCCCCGGACAGGGAAAATATGGCTACACCTTC. Protein sequence: CASSLAPGQGKYGYTF. The chain links TRBV28 to TRBJ1-2, with TRBD1 matching 8 bases. The germline V gene encodes CDR1 MDHEN and CDR2 SYDVKM. The junction had 11 bases not matched to a gene; V was cut back by 3 bases and J by 5 bases. The CDR3 covers 16 residues.

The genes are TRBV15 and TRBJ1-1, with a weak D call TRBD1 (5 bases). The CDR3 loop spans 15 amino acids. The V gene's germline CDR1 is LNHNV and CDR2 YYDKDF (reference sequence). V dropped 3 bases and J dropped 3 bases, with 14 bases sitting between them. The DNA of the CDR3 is TGTGCCACCAGCAGGACAGTGGCCCCGGACACTGAAGCTTTCTTT. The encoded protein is CATSRTVAPDTEAFF.

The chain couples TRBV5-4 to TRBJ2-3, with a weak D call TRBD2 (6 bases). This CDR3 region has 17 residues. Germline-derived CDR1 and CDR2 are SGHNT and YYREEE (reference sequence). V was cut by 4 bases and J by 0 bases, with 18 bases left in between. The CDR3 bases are TGTGCCAGCAGCCCGATGGGGGGAGCGCCAAGCACAGATACGCAGTATTTT. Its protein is CASSPMGGAPSTDTQYF.

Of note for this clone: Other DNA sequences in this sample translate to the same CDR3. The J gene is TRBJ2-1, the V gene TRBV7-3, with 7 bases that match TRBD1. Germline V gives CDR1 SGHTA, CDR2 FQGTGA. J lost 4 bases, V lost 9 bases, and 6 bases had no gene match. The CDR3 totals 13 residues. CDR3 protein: CASSRDRYNEQFF. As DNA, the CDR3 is TGTGCCAGTAGCCGGGACAGATACAATGAGCAGTTCTTC.

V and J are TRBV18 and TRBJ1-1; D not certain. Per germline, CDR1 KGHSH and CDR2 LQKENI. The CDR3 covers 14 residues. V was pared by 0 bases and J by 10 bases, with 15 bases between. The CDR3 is CASSPPIAASGAFF. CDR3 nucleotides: TGTGCCAGCTCACCACCGATCGCCGCCTCGGGAGCTTTCTTT.

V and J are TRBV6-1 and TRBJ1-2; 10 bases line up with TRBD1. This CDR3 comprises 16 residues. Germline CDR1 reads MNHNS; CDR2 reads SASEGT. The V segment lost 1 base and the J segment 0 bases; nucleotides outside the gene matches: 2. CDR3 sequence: CASSEVGTGANYGYTF. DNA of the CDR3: TGTGCCAGCAGTGAAGTGGGGACAGGGGCTAACTATGGCTACACCTTC.

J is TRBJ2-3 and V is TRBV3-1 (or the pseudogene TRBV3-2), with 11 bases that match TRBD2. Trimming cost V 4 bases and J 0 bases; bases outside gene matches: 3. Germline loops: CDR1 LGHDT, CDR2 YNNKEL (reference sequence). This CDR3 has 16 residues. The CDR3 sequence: CASSRLAGTSTDTQYF. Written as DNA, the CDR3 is TGTGCCAGCAGCCGACTAGCGGGAACTAGCACAGATACGCAGTATTTT.

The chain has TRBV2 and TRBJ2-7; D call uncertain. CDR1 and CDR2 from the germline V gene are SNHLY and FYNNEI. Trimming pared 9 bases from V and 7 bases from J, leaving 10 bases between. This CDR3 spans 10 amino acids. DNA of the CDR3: TGTGCCAGGGGCCCTCAGGAGCAGTACTTC. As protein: CARGPQEQYF.

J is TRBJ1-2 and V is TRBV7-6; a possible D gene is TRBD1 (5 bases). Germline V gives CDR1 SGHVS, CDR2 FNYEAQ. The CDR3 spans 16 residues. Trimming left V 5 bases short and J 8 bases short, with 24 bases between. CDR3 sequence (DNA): TGTGCCAGCAGCCCAGCCCCCCAGCGGGTTGGGGACGGCTACACCTTC. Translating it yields CASSPAPQRVGDGYTF.